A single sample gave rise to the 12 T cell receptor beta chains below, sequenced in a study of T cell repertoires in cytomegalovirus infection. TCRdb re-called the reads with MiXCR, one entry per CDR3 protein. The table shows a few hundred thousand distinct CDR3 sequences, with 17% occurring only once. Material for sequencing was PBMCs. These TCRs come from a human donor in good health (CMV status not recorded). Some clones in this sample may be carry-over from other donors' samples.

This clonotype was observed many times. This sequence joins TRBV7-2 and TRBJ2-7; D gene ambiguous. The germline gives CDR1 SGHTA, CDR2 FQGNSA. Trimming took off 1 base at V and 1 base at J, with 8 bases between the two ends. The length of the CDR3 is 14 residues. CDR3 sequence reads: CASSLDRLSYEQYF. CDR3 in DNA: TGTGCCAGCAGCTTAGACAGACTTTCCTACGAGCAGTACTTC.

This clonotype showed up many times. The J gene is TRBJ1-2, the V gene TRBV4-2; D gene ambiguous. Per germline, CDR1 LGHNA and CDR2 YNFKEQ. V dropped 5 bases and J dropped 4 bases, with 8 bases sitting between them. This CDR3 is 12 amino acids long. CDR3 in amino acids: CASSYAGYGYTF. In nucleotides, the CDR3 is TGTGCCAGCAGCTACGCAGGCTATGGCTACACCTTC.

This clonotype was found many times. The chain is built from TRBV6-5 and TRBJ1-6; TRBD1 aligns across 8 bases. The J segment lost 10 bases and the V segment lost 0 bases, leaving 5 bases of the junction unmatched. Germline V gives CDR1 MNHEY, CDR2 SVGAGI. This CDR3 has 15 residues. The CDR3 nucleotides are TGTGCCAGCAGTTACTCGGACAGGGCCGGCTCACCCCTCCACTTT. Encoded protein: CASSYSDRAGSPLHF.

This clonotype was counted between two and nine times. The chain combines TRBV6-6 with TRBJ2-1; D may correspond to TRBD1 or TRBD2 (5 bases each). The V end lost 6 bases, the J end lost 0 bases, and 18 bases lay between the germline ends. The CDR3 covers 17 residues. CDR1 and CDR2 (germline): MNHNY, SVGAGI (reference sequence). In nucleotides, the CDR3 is TGTGCCAGCAGCTCGGGACCACCAACGGGCTCCTACAATGAGCAGTTCTTC. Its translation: CASSSGPPTGSYNEQFF.

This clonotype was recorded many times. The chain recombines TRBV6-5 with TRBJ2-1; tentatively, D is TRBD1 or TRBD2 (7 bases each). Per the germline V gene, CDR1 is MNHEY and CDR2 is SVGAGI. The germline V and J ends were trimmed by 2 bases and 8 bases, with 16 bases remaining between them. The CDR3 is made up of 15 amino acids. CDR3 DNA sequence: TGTGCCAGCAGTTACCCAGGGGGGGCCGGCTATGAGCAGTTCTTC. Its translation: CASSYPGGAGYEQFF.

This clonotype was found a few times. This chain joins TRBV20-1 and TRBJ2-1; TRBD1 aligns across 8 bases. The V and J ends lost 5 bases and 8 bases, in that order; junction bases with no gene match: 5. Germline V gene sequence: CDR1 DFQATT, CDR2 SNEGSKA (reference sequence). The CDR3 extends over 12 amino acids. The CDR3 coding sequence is TGCAGTGCTGCCCGACAGGGGTATGAGCAGTTCTTC. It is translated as CSAARQGYEQFF.

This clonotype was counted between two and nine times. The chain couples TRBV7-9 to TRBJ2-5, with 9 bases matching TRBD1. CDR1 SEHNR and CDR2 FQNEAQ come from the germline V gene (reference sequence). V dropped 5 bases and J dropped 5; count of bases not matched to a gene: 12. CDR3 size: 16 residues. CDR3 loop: CASSHTDRGVSETQYF. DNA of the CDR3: TGTGCCAGCAGCCACACGGACAGGGGTGTCTCGGAGACCCAGTACTTC.

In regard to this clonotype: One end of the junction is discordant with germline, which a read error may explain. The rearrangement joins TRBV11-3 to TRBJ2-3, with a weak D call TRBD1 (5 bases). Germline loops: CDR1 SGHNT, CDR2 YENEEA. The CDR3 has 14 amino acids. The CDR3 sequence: CASSFQGSTGTQYF. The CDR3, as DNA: TGTGCCAGCAGCTTTCAGGGATCCACAGGTACGCAGTATTTT.

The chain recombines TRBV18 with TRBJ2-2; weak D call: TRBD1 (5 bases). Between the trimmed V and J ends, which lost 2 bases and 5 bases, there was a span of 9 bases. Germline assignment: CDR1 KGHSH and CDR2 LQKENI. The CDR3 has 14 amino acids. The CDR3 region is CASSPIRGTGELFF. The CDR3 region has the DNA TGTGCCAGCTCACCAATAAGGGGAACCGGGGAGCTGTTTTTT.

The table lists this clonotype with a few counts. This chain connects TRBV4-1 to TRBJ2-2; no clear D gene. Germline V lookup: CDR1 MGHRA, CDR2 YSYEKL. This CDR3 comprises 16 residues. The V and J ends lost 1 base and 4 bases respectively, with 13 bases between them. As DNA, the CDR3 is TGCGCCAGCAGCCAAGTCTCACAGTCGACCACCGGGGAGCTGTTTTTT. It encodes CASSQVSQSTTGELFF.

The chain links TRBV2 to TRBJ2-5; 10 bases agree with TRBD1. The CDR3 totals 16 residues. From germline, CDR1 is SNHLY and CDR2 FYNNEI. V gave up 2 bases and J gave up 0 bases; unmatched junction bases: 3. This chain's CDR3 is CASSELGTGDQETQYF. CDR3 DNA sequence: TGTGCCAGCAGTGAATTGGGGACAGGGGACCAAGAGACCCAGTACTTC.

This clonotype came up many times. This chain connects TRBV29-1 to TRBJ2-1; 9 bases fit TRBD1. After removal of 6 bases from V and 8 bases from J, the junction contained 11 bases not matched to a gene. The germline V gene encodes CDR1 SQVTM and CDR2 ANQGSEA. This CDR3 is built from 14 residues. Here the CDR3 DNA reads TGCAGCGTCCTCCGGGACAGGGTGGCAGATGAGCAGTTCTTC. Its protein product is CSVLRDRVADEQFF.